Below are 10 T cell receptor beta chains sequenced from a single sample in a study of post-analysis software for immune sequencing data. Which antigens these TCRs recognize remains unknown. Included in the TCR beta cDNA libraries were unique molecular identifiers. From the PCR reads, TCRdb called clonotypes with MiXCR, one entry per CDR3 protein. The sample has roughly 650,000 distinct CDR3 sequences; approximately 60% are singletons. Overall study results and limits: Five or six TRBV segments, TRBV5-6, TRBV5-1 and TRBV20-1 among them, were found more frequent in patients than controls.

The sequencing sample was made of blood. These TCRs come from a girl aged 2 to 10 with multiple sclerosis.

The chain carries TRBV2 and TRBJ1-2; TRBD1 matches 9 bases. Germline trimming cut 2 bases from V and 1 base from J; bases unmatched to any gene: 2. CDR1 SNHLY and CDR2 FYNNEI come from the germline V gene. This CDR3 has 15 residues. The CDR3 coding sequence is TGTGCCAGCAGTGAAAGGGACAGGGTTAACTATGGCTACACCTTC. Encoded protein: CASSERDRVNYGYTF. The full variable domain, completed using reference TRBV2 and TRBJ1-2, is EPEVTQTPSHQVTQMGQEVILRCVPISNHLYFYWYRQILGQKVEFLVSFYNNEISEKSEIFDDQFSVERPDGSNFTLKIRSTKLEDSAMYFCASSERDRVNYGYTFGSGTRLTVV.

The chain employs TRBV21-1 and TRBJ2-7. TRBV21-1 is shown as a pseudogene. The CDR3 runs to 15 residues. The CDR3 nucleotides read TGTGCCAGCAGCAAAGTGGGGTCTACGACCTACGAGCAGTACTTC. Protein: CASSKVGSTTYEQYF.

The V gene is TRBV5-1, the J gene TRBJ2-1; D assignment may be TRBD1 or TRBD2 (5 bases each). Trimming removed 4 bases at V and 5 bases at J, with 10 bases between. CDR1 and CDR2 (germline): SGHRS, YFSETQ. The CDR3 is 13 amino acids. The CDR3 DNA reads TGCGCCAGCAGCCCGAGAGGGGACAATGAGCAGTTCTTC. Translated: CASSPRGDNEQFF.

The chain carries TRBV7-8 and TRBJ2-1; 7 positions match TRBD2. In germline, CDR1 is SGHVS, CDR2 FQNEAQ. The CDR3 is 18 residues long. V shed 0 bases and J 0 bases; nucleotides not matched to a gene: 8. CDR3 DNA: TGTGCCAGCAGCTTAGCGGCCGGTCGCGGGAGCTCCTACAATGAGCAGTTCTTC. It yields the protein CASSLAAGRGSSYNEQFF.

CDR3: CAISEFRSGEAYEQYF. DNA of the CDR3: TGTGCCATCAGTGAGTTTCGTAGCGGCGAAGCCTACGAGCAGTACTTC. The V gene is TRBV10-3, the J gene TRBJ2-7; TRBD2 is a possible D gene (6 bases). Germline V gene lookup returns CDR1 ENHRY and CDR2 SYGVKD. CDR3 length: 16 amino acids. Between the trimmed V and J ends, which lost 1 base and 2 bases, there was a span of 15 bases.

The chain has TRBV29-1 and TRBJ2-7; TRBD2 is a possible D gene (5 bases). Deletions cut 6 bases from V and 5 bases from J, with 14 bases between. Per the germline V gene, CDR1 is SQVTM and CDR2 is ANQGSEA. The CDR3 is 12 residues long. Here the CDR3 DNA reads TGCAGCGTCCGGGATAGCGCCCACGAGCAGTACTTC. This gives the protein CSVRDSAHEQYF.

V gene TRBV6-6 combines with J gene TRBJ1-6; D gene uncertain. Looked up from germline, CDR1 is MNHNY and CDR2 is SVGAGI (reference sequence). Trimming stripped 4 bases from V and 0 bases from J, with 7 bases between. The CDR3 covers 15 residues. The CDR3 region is CASSSFSSYNSPLHF. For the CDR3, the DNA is TGTGCCAGCAGTTCCTTCAGCTCCTATAATTCACCCCTCCACTTT.

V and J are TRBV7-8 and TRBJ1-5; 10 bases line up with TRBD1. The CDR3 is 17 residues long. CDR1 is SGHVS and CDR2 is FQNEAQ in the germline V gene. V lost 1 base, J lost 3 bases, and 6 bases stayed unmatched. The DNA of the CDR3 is TGTGCCAGCAGCTTAGGGGACAGGGGTAGAGTCAATCAGCCCCAGCATTTT. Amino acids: CASSLGDRGRVNQPQHF.

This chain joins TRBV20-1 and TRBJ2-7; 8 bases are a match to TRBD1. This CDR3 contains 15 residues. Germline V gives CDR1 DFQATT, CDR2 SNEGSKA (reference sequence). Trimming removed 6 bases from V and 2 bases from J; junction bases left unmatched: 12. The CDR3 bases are TGCAGTGCAAACGCCTTAGGACAGGGTGCCTACGAGCAGTACTTC. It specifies CSANALGQGAYEQYF.

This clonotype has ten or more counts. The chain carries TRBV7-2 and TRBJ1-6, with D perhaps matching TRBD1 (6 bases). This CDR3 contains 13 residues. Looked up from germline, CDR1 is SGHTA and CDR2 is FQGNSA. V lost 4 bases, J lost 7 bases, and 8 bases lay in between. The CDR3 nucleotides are TGTGCCAGCAGCTCTGGACAGAATTCACCCCTCCACTTT. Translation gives CASSSGQNSPLHF.